This entry lists 5 T cell receptor beta chains sequenced from one sample in a study of identical twins. TCRdb reprocessed the 5' RACE reads with MiXCR, giving one entry per CDR3 protein. The data contain a few hundred thousand distinct CDR3 sequences, 20% to 25% of them seen just once; the ten biggest clones take up about 2.9%. The same sample was also studied in work on T cells expressing NK-cell markers.

The sample taken for sequencing was CD4+ T cells sorted from blood. Every receptor here comes from a woman between 18 and 29 years old in good health.

The chain joins TRBV20-1 to TRBJ2-7, with TRBD2 matching 8 bases. Germline values: CDR1 DFQATT, CDR2 SNEGSKA (reference sequence). The CDR3 is 15 residues long. After removal of 6 bases from V and 4 bases from J, the junction contained 14 bases not matched to a gene. The CDR3 sequence: CSAEITSGGIYEQYF. CDR3 DNA: TGCAGTGCCGAAATTACTAGCGGAGGGATATACGAGCAGTACTTC.

This clonotype occurred a few times. The chain carries TRBV20-1 and TRBJ2-5; D possibly corresponds to TRBD2 (6 bases). The V gene lost 6 bases and the J gene lost 4 bases, with 15 bases spanning the gap. There are 13 residues in the CDR3. The germline CDR1 and CDR2 sequences are DFQATT and SNEGSKA (reference sequence). The CDR3 loop reads CSALYHGGETQYF. The DNA of the CDR3 is TGCAGTGCCCTTTATCACGGGGGAGAGACCCAGTACTTC.

This chain joins TRBV4-1 and TRBJ2-1; 9 bases line up with TRBD2. Trimming at V came to 1 base and at J to 3 bases, leaving 4 bases not matched to a gene. This CDR3 is built from 16 residues. CDR1 and CDR2 (germline): MGHRA, YSYEKL. The CDR3 DNA reads as TGCGCCAGCAGCCAAGCACCGACTAGCGGCTACAATGAGCAGTTCTTC. Protein sequence: CASSQAPTSGYNEQFF.

The sample holds a few counts of this clonotype. This chain connects TRBV10-3 to TRBJ2-7, with TRBD2 matching over 7 bases. The CDR3 length is 13 residues. The ends lost 7 bases at V and 4 bases at J; junction bases unmatched: 7. Germline-derived CDR1 and CDR2 are ENHRY and SYGVKD. This CDR3 reads CAITGGGGYEQYF. The CDR3 DNA reads TGTGCCATCACGGGCGGGGGAGGATACGAGCAGTACTTC.

This clonotype has more than one count but fewer than ten. The chain uses TRBV11-3 and TRBJ2-5; D unclear. Trimming cost V 1 base and J 3 bases, with 9 bases left between them. This CDR3 is 14 amino acids long. Germline-derived CDR1 and CDR2 are SGHNT and YENEEA. CDR3 residues: CASSLGAKKETQYF. The CDR3 DNA sequence: TGTGCCAGCAGCTTAGGGGCAAAGAAAGAGACCCAGTACTTC.